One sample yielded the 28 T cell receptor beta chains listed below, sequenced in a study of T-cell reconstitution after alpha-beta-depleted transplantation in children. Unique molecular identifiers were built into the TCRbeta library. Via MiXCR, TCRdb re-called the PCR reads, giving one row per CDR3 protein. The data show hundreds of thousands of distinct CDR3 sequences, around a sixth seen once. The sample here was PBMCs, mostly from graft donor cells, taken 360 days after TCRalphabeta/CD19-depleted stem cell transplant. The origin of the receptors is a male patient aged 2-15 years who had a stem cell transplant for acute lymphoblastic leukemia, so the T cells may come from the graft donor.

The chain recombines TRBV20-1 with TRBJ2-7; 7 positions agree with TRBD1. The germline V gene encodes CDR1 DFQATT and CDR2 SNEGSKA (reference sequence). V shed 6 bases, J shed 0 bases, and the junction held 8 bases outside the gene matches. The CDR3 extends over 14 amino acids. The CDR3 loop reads CSAPDRRSSYEQYF. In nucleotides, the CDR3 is TGCAGTGCCCCGGACAGGAGAAGCTCCTACGAGCAGTACTTC.

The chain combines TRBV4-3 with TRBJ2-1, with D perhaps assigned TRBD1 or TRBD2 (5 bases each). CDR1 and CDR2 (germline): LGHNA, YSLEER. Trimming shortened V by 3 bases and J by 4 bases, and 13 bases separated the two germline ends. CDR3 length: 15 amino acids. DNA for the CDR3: TGCGCCAGCAGCCATATCCGGGACGTTTACAATGAGCAGTTCTTC. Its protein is CASSHIRDVYNEQFF.

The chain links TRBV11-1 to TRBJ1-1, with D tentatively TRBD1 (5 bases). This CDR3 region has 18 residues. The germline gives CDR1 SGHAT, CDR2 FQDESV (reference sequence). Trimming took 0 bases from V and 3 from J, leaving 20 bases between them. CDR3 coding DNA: TGTGCCAGCAGCTTAGCTAGGGGACTTTGGGACTTGTACACTGAAGCTTTCTTT. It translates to CASSLARGLWDLYTEAFF.

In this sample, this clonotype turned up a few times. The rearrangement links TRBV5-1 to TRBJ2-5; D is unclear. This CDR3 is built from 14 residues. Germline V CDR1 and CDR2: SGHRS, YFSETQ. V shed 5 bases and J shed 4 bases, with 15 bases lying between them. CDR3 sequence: CASRRETGTETQYF. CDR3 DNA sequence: TGCGCCAGCAGGCGAGAGACTGGAACAGAGACCCAGTACTTC.

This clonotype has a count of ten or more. The CDR3: CSALPGTSGGMETQYF. Here the CDR3 DNA reads TGCAGTGCCCTCCCCGGGACTAGCGGGGGTATGGAGACCCAGTACTTC. This chain connects TRBV20-1 to TRBJ2-5; 14 nucleotides line up with TRBD2. The CDR3 is made up of 16 amino acids. Germline lookup yields CDR1 DFQATT and CDR2 SNEGSKA (reference sequence). With V trimmed by 6 bases and J by 5 bases, 11 bases remained unmatched.

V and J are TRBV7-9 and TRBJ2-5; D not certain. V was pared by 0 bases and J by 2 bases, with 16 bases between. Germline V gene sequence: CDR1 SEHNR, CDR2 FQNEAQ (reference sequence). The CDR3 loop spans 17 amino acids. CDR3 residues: CASSLAKDSRLQETQYF. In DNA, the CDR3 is TGTGCCAGCAGCTTAGCGAAGGATTCGCGGCTACAAGAGACCCAGTACTTC.

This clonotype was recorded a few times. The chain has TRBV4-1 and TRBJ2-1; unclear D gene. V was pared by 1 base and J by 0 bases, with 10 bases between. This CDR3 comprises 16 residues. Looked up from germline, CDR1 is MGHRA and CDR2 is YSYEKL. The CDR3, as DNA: TGCGCCAGCAGCCAAGTGGCCCTGAGCTCCTACAATGAGCAGTTCTTC. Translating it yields CASSQVALSSYNEQFF.

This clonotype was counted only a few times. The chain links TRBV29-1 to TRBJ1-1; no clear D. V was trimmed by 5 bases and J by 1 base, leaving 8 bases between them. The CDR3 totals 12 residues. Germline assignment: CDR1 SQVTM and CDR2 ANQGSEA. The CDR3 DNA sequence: TGCAGCGTTCAACCAGGGAACACTGAAGCTTTCTTT. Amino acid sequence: CSVQPGNTEAFF. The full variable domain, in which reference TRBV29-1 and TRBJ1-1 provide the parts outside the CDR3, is SAVISQKPSRDICQRGTSLTIQCQVDSQVTMMFWYRQQPGQSLTLIATANQGSEATYESGFVIDKFPISRPNLTFSTLTVSNMSPEDSSIYLCSVQPGNTEAFFGQGTRLTVV.

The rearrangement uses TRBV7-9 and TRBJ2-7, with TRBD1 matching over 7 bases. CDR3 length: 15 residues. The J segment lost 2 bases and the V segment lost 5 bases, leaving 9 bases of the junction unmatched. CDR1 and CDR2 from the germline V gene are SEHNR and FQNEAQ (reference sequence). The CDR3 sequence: CASSAPGQSTYEQYF. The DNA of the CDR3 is TGTGCCAGCAGCGCACCGGGACAGAGCACCTACGAGCAGTACTTC. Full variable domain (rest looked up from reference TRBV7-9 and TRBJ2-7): DTGVSQNPRHKITKRGQNVTFRCDPISEHNRLYWYRQTLGQGPEFLTYFQNEAQLEKSRLLSDRFSAERPKGSFSTLEIQRTEQGDSAMYLCASSAPGQSTYEQYFGPGTRLTVT.

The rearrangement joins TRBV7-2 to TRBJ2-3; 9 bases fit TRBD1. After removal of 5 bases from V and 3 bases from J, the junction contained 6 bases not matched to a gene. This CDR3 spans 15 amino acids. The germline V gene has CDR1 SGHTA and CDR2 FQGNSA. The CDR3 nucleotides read TGTGCCAGCAGCCGGTCCGGGACAGGGACAGATACGCAGTATTTT. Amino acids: CASSRSGTGTDTQYF.

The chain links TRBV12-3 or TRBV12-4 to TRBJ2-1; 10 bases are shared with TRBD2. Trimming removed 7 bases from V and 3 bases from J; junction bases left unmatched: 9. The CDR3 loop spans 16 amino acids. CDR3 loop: CASKVGSSGGYNEQFF. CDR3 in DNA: TGTGCCAGCAAAGTCGGGTCTAGCGGGGGCTACAATGAGCAGTTCTTC.

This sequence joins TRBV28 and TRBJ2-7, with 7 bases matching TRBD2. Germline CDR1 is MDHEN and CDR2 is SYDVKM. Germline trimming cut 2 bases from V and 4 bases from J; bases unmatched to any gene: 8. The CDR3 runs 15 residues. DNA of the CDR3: TGTGCCAGCAGTTTAGGTGGGGGGGGATGGTACGAGCAGTACTTC. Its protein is CASSLGGGGWYEQYF.

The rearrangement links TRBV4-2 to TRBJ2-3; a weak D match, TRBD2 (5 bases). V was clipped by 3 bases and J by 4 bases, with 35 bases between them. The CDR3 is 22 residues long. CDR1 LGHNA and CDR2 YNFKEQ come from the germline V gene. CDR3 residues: CASSQVLRSFIFEKGVADTQYF. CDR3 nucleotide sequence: TGTGCCAGCAGCCAGGTTTTAAGGAGTTTTATTTTTGAGAAGGGAGTGGCAGATACGCAGTATTTT.

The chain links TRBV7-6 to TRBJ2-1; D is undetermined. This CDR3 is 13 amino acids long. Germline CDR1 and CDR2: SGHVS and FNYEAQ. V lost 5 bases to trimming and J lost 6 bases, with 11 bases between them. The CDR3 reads CASSPYVFNEQFF. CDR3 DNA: TGTGCCAGCAGCCCGTACGTTTTCAATGAGCAGTTCTTC.

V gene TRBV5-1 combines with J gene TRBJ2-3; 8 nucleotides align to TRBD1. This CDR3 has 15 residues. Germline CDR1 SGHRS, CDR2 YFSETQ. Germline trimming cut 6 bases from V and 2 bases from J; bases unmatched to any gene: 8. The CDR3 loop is CASKRTGGSTDTQYF. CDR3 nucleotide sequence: TGCGCCAGCAAAAGAACAGGGGGGTCCACAGATACGCAGTATTTT. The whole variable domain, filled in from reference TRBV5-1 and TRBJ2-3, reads KAGVTQTPRYLIKTRGQQVTLSCSPISGHRSVSWYQQTPGQGLQFLFEYFSETQRNKGNFPGRFSGRQFSNSRSEMNVSTLELGDSALYLCASKRTGGSTDTQYFGPGTRLTVL.

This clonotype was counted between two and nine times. CDR3 amino acids: CASSGTTNTGELFF. The DNA of the CDR3 is TGTGCCAGCTCAGGTACCACGAACACCGGGGAGCTGTTTTTT. This chain links TRBV18 with TRBJ2-2; D uncertain. From germline, CDR1 is KGHSH and CDR2 LQKENI. The V end lost 5 bases, the J end lost 0 bases, and 7 bases lay between the germline ends. The CDR3 has 14 amino acids.

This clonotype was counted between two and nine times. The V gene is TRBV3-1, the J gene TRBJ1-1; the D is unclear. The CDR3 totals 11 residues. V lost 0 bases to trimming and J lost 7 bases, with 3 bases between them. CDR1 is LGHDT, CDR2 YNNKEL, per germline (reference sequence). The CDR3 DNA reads TGTGCCAGCAGCCAAGAGGGTGAAGCTTTCTTT. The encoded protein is CASSQEGEAFF.

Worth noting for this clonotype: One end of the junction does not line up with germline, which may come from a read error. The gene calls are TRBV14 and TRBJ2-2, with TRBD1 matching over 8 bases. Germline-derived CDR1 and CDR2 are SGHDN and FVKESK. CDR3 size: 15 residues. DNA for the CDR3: TGTGCCAGCAGCCGGTACAGGGGGAACACCGGTGAGCTGTTTTTT. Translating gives CASSRYRGNTGELFF.

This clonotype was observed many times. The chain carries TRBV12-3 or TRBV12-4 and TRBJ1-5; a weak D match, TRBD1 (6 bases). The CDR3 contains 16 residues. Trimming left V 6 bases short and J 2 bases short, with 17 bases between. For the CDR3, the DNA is TGTGCCAGCAGAAAATTACAGGGCGAGGGCAATCAGCCCCAGCATTTT. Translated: CASRKLQGEGNQPQHF.

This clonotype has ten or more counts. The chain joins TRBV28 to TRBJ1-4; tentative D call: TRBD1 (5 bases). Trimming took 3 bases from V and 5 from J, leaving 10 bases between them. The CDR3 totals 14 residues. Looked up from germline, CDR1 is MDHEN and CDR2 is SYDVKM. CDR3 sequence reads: CASSFGTGNEKLFF. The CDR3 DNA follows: TGTGCCAGCAGTTTTGGGACGGGGAATGAAAAACTGTTTTTT.

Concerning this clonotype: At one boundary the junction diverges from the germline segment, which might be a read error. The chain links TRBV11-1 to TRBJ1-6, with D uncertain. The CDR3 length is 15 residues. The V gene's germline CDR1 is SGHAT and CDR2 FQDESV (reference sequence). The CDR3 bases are TGTGCCGGCAGCGTTAAGAGGGAAGGGTTTTCACCCCTCCACTTT. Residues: CAGSVKREGFSPLHF. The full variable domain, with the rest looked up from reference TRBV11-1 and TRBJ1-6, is EAEVAQSPRYKITEKSQAVAFWCDPISGHATLYWYRQILGQGPELLVQFQDESVVDDSQLPKDRFSAERLKGVDSTLKIQPAELGDSAMYLCAGSVKREGFSPLHFGNGTRLTVT.

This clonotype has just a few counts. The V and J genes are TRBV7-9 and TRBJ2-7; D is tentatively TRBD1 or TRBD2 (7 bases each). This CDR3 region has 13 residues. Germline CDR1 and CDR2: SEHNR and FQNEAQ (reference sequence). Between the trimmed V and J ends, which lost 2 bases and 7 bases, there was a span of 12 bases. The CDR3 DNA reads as TGTGCCAGCAGCTTACATCAGGGGGGGGAGCAGTACTTC. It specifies CASSLHQGGEQYF.

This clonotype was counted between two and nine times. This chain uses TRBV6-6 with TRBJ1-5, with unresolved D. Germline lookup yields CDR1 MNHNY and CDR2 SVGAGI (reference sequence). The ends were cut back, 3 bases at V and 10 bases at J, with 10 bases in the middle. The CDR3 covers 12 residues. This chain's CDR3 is CASSYIRSPQHF. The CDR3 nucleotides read TGTGCCAGCAGTTATATACGGTCCCCCCAGCATTTT.

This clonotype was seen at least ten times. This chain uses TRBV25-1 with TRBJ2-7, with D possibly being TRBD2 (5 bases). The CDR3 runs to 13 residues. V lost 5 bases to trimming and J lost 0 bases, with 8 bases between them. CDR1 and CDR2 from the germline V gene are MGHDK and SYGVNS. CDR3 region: CASSSGSSYEQYF. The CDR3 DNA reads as TGTGCCAGCAGTAGCGGCAGCTCCTACGAGCAGTACTTC.

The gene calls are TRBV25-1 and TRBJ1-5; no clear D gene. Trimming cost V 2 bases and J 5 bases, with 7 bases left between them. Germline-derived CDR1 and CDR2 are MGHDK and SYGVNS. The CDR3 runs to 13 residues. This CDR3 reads CASSEGQYQPQHF. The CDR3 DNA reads TGTGCCAGCAGTGAAGGGCAGTATCAGCCCCAGCATTTT.

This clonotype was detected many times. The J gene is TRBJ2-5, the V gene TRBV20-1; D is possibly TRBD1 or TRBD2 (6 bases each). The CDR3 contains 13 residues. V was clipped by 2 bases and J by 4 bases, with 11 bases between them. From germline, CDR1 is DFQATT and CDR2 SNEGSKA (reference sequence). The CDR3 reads CSARQGRRETQYF. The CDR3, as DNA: TGCAGTGCTAGACAGGGGAGGAGAGAGACCCAGTACTTC.

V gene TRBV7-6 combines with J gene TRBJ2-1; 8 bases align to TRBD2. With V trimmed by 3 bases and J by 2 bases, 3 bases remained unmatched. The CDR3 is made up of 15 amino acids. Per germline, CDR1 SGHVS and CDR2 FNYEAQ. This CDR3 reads CASSFRLAPYNEQFF. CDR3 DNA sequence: TGTGCCAGCAGCTTCAGACTAGCGCCCTACAATGAGCAGTTCTTC.

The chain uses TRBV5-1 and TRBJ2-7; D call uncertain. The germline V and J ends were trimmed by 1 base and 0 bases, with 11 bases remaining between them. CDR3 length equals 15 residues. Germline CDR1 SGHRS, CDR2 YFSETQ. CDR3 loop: CASSLWPSSSYEQYF. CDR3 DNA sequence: TGCGCCAGCAGCTTGTGGCCGTCGAGCTCCTACGAGCAGTACTTC.